The 15 T cell receptor beta chains reported below all come from one sample, sequenced in a study of cytomegalovirus exposure and HLA in healthy donors. Primers for the PCR totalled 60 Vbeta and 13 Jbeta. Method: immunoSEQ multiplex PCR; TCRdb's copy keeps in-frame clones and lacks some. The table records roughly 99,000 clones, 60% to 85% of them present only once. The sequenced sample consisted of PBMCs. The receptors stem from a man in his sixties in good health and CMV-seropositive.

The chain carries TRBV6-5 and TRBJ1-2; 7 bases map to TRBD1. The length of the CDR3 is 15 residues. V lost 4 bases, J lost 5 bases, and 10 bases stayed unmatched. The germline gives CDR1 MNHEY, CDR2 SVGAGI. The CDR3 loop reads CASSWDSQNPYGYTF. The DNA of the CDR3 is TGTGCCAGCAGTTGGGACAGCCAAAACCCTTATGGCTACACCTTC.

This clone was picked up one time. The rearrangement uses TRBV5-6 and TRBJ1-2; no firm D call. The CDR3 covers 12 residues. Trimming removed 2 bases at V and 4 bases at J, with 6 bases between. In germline, CDR1 is SGHDT, CDR2 YYEEEE. This CDR3 is CASSLAPYGYTF. In nucleotides, the CDR3 is TGTGCCAGCAGCTTAGCCCCCTATGGCTACACCTTC.

This clone was observed a few times. The chain joins TRBV14 to TRBJ1-5; TRBD1 matches 8 bases. V lost 4 bases and J lost 9; bases outside the gene matches: 5. Germline-derived CDR1 and CDR2 are SGHDN and FVKESK. CDR3 length: 13 amino acids. The CDR3 is CASSLQGVGPQHF. CDR3 nucleotide sequence: TGTGCCAGCAGCCTACAGGGGGTCGGGCCCCAGCATTTT.

The chain has TRBV25-1 and TRBJ2-1; TRBD2 matches 16 bases. There are 18 residues in the CDR3. Germline V CDR1 and CDR2: MGHDK, SYGVNS. V shed 6 bases, J shed 5 bases, and the junction held 10 bases outside the gene matches. This chain's CDR3 is CASRGGLAGGNFNNEQFF. DNA for the CDR3: TGTGCCAGCAGAGGGGGACTAGCGGGGGGGAATTTCAACAATGAGCAGTTCTTC.

This rearrangement joins TRBV5-1 to TRBJ2-3, with TRBD2 matching over 11 bases. The CDR3 has 16 residues. J lost 1 base, V lost 4 bases, and 5 bases had no gene match. Germline CDR1 SGHRS, CDR2 YFSETQ. The CDR3 region has the DNA TGCGCCAGCAGCACAAAGACTAGCGGGGGCACAGATACGCAGTATTTT. It yields the protein CASSTKTSGGTDTQYF.

The chain joins TRBV6-5 to TRBJ1-1, with D hard to call. The CDR3 loop spans 13 amino acids. V dropped 6 bases and J dropped 2 bases, with 10 bases sitting between them. Germline CDR1 and CDR2: MNHEY and SVGAGI. This CDR3 is CASSPPSNTEAFF. The CDR3 nucleotides read TGTGCCAGCAGCCCTCCCAGTAACACTGAAGCTTTCTTT.

The gene calls are TRBV7-3 and TRBJ1-1; no firm D call. Germline CDR1 is SGHTA and CDR2 is FQGTGA. This CDR3 region has 13 residues. With 1 base removed from V and 6 bases from J, the gap between germline ends came to 9 bases. CDR3 amino acids: CASSLRTFSEAFF. In DNA, the CDR3 is TGTGCCAGCAGCTTAAGGACTTTTTCTGAAGCTTTCTTT.

This clone was detected only a few times. The genes are TRBV5-1 and TRBJ2-5, with a tentative D call TRBD1 (6 bases). Trimming stripped 0 bases from V and 4 bases from J, with 16 bases between. This CDR3 spans 16 amino acids. CDR1 is SGHRS and CDR2 is YFSETQ in the germline V gene. CDR3 coding DNA: TGCGCCAGCAGCTTGGGTGAGGTTGCCAGGGGAGAGACCCAGTACTTC. It encodes CASSLGEVARGETQYF.

The chain couples TRBV27 to TRBJ1-2; 7 bases are shared with TRBD1. The V and J ends lost 0 bases and 4 bases, in that order; junction bases with no gene match: 2. CDR1 and CDR2 from the germline V gene are MNHEY and SMNVEV (reference sequence). CDR3 length: 14 amino acids. The CDR3: CASSLSGDSYGYTF. Written as DNA, the CDR3 is TGTGCCAGCAGTTTATCGGGGGACAGCTATGGCTACACCTTC.

This clone has a handful of counts. The J gene is TRBJ2-7, the V gene TRBV21-1; the D call in the table, TRBD1, was not verified against the DNA. TRBV21-1 is tagged as a pseudogene. The CDR3 runs to 18 residues. CDR3 in DNA: TGTGCCAGCGGCTTAGACAATTCTTCGGATTCTTCGCCCTACGAGCAGTACTTC. Translation: CASGLDNSSDSSPYEQYF.

This clone was picked up a small number of times. This chain connects TRBV6-1 to TRBJ2-3; TRBD1 matches at 11 bases. In germline, CDR1 is MNHNS, CDR2 SASEGT. The CDR3 extends over 15 amino acids. J lost 3 bases, V lost 3 bases, and 2 bases had no gene match. DNA for the CDR3: TGTGCCAGCAGTGAGGACAGGGGGCCTACAGATACGCAGTATTTT. It yields the protein CASSEDRGPTDTQYF.

This chain joins TRBV30 and TRBJ2-2; D is possibly TRBD1 (6 bases). The CDR3 runs to 13 residues. The V gene's germline CDR1 is GTSNPN and CDR2 SVGIG (reference sequence). V was clipped by 5 bases and J by 7 bases, with 14 bases between them. The CDR3: CAWAGTRSGELFF. The DNA for the CDR3 is TGTGCCTGGGCCGGGACAAGGAGCGGGGAGCTGTTTTTT.

The genes are TRBV30 and TRBJ1-1; D is unresolved. CDR3 length: 13 residues. The V and J ends lost 3 bases and 1 base respectively, with 9 bases between them. Germline V gene lookup returns CDR1 GTSNPN and CDR2 SVGIG (reference sequence). Written as DNA, the CDR3 is TGTGCCTGGAGGGTACAGTCGAACACTGAAGCTTTCTTT. Amino acids: CAWRVQSNTEAFF.

This clone was observed a single time. This chain connects TRBV5-1 to TRBJ2-1, with 16 bases that match TRBD2. Germline V gene data show CDR1 as SGHRS and CDR2 as YFSETQ. The CDR3 totals 18 residues. V lost 2 bases to trimming and J lost 8 bases; unmatched junction nucleotides: 10. CDR3 sequence: CASSFPGLAGGLWDEQFF. The DNA of the CDR3 is TGCGCCAGCAGCTTTCCGGGACTAGCGGGGGGGCTGTGGGATGAGCAGTTCTTC.

The J gene is TRBJ2-4, the V gene TRBV2; no clear D gene. V was pared by 8 bases and J by 0 bases, with 8 bases between. The germline V gene has CDR1 SNHLY and CDR2 FYNNEI. CDR3 length: 13 amino acids. The CDR3, as DNA: TGTGCCAGCGGTGTATTAGCCAAAAACATTCAGTACTTC. Translating it yields CASGVLAKNIQYF.